Listed here are 2 T cell receptor beta chains from one sample, sequenced in a study of identical twins. TCRdb independently ran MiXCR on the 5' RACE reads; one entry per CDR3 protein. This table holds about 430,000 distinct CDR3 sequences, about 18% found once. The sequencing input was naive T cells sorted from blood. These receptors came from a man aged 50 or older in good health.

In its sample, this clonotype was seen a few times. The chain carries TRBV6-5 and TRBJ2-7; D assignment may be TRBD1 or TRBD2 (6 bases each). The CDR3 spans 12 residues. The V gene lost 5 bases and the J gene lost 6 bases, with 11 bases spanning the gap. Germline V gene sequence: CDR1 MNHEY, CDR2 SVGAGI. CDR3 residues: CASSRGRTEQYF. DNA of the CDR3: TGTGCCAGCAGTCGGGGGCGAACCGAGCAGTACTTC.

The V and J genes are TRBV7-9 and TRBJ2-7; D is possibly TRBD2 (6 bases). Germline CDR1 and CDR2: SEHNR and FQNEAQ (reference sequence). V was shortened by 4 bases and J by 6 bases, with 13 bases between the two germline ends. CDR3 length: 13 amino acids. CDR3 sequence: CASSSAPGGEQYF. CDR3 DNA: TGTGCCAGCAGCTCGGCACCCGGGGGCGAGCAGTACTTC.